This T cell receptor (beta chain) was recovered during a study of blood T cell repertoires in COVID-19. Study-wide background: Acute and convalescent COVID-19 specimens originated in the United States, Italy and Spain.

Original processing notes: Nucleated cell counts were estimated from reference gene primer amplification. Assay used: immunoSEQ multiplex PCR; TCRdb lists only in-frame clones, some missing. The V and J calls and clone size come from that table; D and trimming were worked out from the DNA. The sample yields 250,000 to 300,000 clones, roughly 90% seen once. The CDR3 is 11 residues long. Germline values: CDR1 MNHNY, CDR2 SVGAGI (reference sequence). V lost 2 bases, J lost 16 bases, and 12 bases lay in between. Seattle patient enrollment occurred during active infection, with longitudinal follow-up thereafter.

The sequenced sample was peripheral blood. This clonotype was obtained from a woman in her thirties with COVID-19, enrolled during active disease. J is TRBJ2-1 and V is TRBV6-6; D is perhaps TRBD1 (6 bases). The CDR3 loop reads CASSYNREKFF. DNA of the CDR3: TGTGCCAGCAGTTACAACAGGGAGAAATTCTTC.